The 5 T cell receptor beta chains below were found in one sample sequenced in a study of blood T cell repertoires in COVID-19. Generated by immunoSEQ multiplex PCR, the TCRdb table keeps only in-frame clones and is missing some. The profile shows approximately 240,000 clones, nearly 85% of them singletons. Sequenced: peripheral blood. All receptors derive from a woman in her 30s with COVID-19, enrolled during active disease.

The CDR3 coding sequence is TGTGCCAGCAGCTACACCTATCGGACTAGCGGGAGCACAGATACGCAGTATTTT. This encodes CASSYTYRTSGSTDTQYF. The chain combines TRBV11-2 with TRBJ2-3, with TRBD2 matching 11 bases. Germline V gene lookup returns CDR1 SGHAT and CDR2 FQNNGV. The trim removed 4 bases at V and 0 bases at J, leaving 9 bases unmatched. The CDR3 runs to 18 residues.

The chain couples TRBV14 to TRBJ2-7; 8 nucleotides align to TRBD2. J gave up 9 bases and V 4 bases, and 17 bases lay outside the gene matches. This CDR3 region has 16 residues. CDR1 and CDR2 from the germline V gene are SGHDN and FVKESK. The CDR3 sequence is CASSPPYPSGGGRQYF. The CDR3 region has the DNA TGTGCCAGCAGCCCCCCTTATCCGAGCGGGGGAGGGAGGCAGTACTTC.

The V and J genes are TRBV7-2 and TRBJ2-7, with 7 bases fitting TRBD1. V was pared by 2 bases and J by 3 bases, with 1 base of the junction left unmatched. Germline CDR1 is SGHTA and CDR2 is FQGNSA. The CDR3 is 13 amino acids. The CDR3 coding sequence is TGTGCCAGCAGCTTACAGGGGGACTACGAGCAGTACTTC. It translates to CASSLQGDYEQYF.

The chain joins TRBV9 to TRBJ2-1, with 12 bases aligning to TRBD1. From germline, CDR1 is SGDLS and CDR2 YYNGEE. V dropped 2 bases and J dropped 7; count of bases not matched to a gene: 4. This CDR3 comprises 15 residues. The CDR3 bases are TGTGCCAGCAGCGTGGGACAGGGGGCATTGAATGAGCAGTTCTTC. Its protein product is CASSVGQGALNEQFF.

V gene TRBV4-1 combines with J gene TRBJ2-7, with a possible D match to TRBD1 (5 bases). V lost 1 base, J lost 7 bases, and 17 bases lay in between. The CDR3 is 15 amino acids. Germline CDR1 MGHRA, CDR2 YSYEKL. The CDR3 is CASSQAHVSGREQYF. The CDR3 region has the DNA TGCGCCAGCAGCCAAGCGCATGTGTCAGGGCGAGAGCAGTACTTC.